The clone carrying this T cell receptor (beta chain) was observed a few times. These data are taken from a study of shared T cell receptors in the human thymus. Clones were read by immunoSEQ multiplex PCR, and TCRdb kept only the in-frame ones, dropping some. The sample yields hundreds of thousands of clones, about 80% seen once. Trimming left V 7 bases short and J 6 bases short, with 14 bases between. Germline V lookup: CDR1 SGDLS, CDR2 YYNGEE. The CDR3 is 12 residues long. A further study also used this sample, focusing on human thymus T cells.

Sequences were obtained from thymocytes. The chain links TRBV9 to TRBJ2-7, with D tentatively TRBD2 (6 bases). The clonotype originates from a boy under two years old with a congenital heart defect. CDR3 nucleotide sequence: TGTGCCAGCCCACCTGGGGAGGCCGAGCAGTACTTC. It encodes CASPPGEAEQYF.